These 27 T cell receptor beta chains share one sample of origin, sequenced in a study of cytomegalovirus exposure and HLA in healthy donors. Researchers ran the PCR with 60 Vbeta and 13 Jbeta primers. Sequencing used immunoSEQ multiplex PCR; TCRdb keeps in-frame clones, though not all of them. The data show about 140,000 clones, approximately 80% seen once. Source material: PBMCs. Source of these receptors: a male donor in good health and CMV-seropositive.

CDR3 nucleotides: TGTGCCAGCAGTGAAAACAGGGCCTACGAGCAGTACTTC. Its translation is CASSENRAYEQYF. V usage is TRBV6-1 and J usage is TRBJ2-7; TRBD1 might be the D (6 bases). Deletions cut 2 bases from V and 2 bases from J, with 7 bases between. From germline, CDR1 is MNHNS and CDR2 SASEGT. The CDR3 covers 13 residues.

J is TRBJ2-1 and V is TRBV14; weak D call: TRBD1 (5 bases). This CDR3 is built from 13 residues. Germline V gene data show CDR1 as SGHDN and CDR2 as FVKESK. V lost 7 bases and J lost 9, with 16 bases in between. The CDR3 region is CASKLGPGVEQFF. The CDR3 DNA is TGTGCCAGCAAATTGGGGCCTGGGGTTGAGCAGTTCTTC.

The chain couples TRBV29-1 to TRBJ2-5; 12 nucleotides match TRBD1. Germline V gene sequence: CDR1 SQVTM, CDR2 ANQGSEA. V shed 3 bases, J shed 4 bases, and the junction held 6 bases outside the gene matches. The CDR3 totals 15 residues. In DNA, the CDR3 is TGCAGCGTTGAGGGACAGGGGGCTCCTCGAGAGACCCAGTACTTC. Protein product: CSVEGQGAPRETQYF.

The chain combines TRBV11-2 with TRBJ1-4; TRBD1 aligns across 9 bases. V was clipped by 3 bases and J by 7 bases; unmatched bases: 9. The CDR3 totals 16 residues. Germline V CDR1 and CDR2: SGHAT, FQNNGV. The CDR3 nucleotides are TGTGCCAGCAGCTTTTACAGGGGGCGGGGTGGTGAAAAACTGTTTTTT. Protein: CASSFYRGRGGEKLFF.

This chain uses TRBV19 with TRBJ2-6; the match to TRBD2 covers 13 bases. The J segment lost 4 bases and the V segment lost 3 bases, leaving 9 bases of the junction unmatched. Per the germline V gene, CDR1 is LNHDA and CDR2 is SQIVND (reference sequence). The CDR3 runs 19 residues. The CDR3 DNA follows: TGTGCCAGTAGTATCATGACAGGGGGACTAGCGGGAGGGGCCAACGTCCTGACTTTC. It is translated as CASSIMTGGLAGGANVLTF. Supplemented by reference TRBV19 and TRBJ2-6, the full variable domain reads DGGITQSPKYLFRKEGQNVTLSCEQNLNHDAMYWYRQDPGQGLRLIYYSQIVNDFQKGDIAEGYSVSREKKESFPLTVTSAQKNPTAFYLCASSIMTGGLAGGANVLTFGAGSRLTVL.

This clone was recorded a few times. The chain combines TRBV19 with TRBJ1-3; D is possibly TRBD1 (6 bases). The CDR3 extends over 17 amino acids. The germline V gene has CDR1 LNHDA and CDR2 SQIVND (reference sequence). Trimming cost V 3 bases and J 0 bases, with 15 bases left between them. Here the CDR3 DNA reads TGTGCCAGTAGTATGATCGGACAGACGCTCTCTGGAAACACCATATATTTT. Translating it yields CASSMIGQTLSGNTIYF.

The V and J genes are TRBV4-3 and TRBJ2-6; the match to TRBD1 covers 7 bases. With V trimmed by 5 bases and J by 0 bases, 13 bases remained unmatched. Germline-derived CDR1 and CDR2 are LGHNA and YSLEER. The CDR3 runs to 19 residues. The chain's CDR3 is CASSGRQDRPISGANVLTF. CDR3 sequence (DNA): TGCGCCAGCAGCGGCCGCCAGGACAGGCCTATCTCTGGGGCCAACGTCCTGACTTTC.

This sequence joins TRBV6-6 and TRBJ2-7; 7 nucleotides agree with TRBD1. CDR3 size: 14 residues. The junction had 9 bases not matched to a gene; V was cut back by 6 bases and J by 4 bases. Germline V gene data show CDR1 as MNHNY and CDR2 as SVGAGI (reference sequence). The CDR3 sequence is CASRAGTAVYEQYF. In DNA form, the CDR3 reads TGTGCCAGCAGAGCCGGGACAGCGGTATACGAGCAGTACTTC.

V is TRBV5-1 and J is TRBJ2-5; no definite D call. V shed 4 bases and J shed 1 base, with 11 bases lying between them. CDR3 size: 14 residues. Germline V lookup: CDR1 SGHRS, CDR2 YFSETQ. CDR3 protein: CASSLLSTQETQYF. As DNA, the CDR3 is TGCGCCAGCAGCCTACTATCCACCCAAGAGACCCAGTACTTC.

This chain joins TRBV19 and TRBJ1-1; D not resolved. The V and J ends lost 3 bases and 3 bases respectively, with 8 bases between them. Per germline, CDR1 LNHDA and CDR2 SQIVND (reference sequence). CDR3 size: 13 residues. The DNA of the CDR3 is TGTGCCAGTAGTATTGGGCAATACACTGAAGCTTTCTTT. Translated, it gives CASSIGQYTEAFF.

The chain combines TRBV9 with TRBJ2-7, with D possibly TRBD1 on 5 matching bases. The CDR3 is 14 amino acids. Trimming took 4 bases from V and 2 from J, leaving 13 bases between them. From germline, CDR1 is SGDLS and CDR2 YYNGEE. This chain's CDR3 is CASSISTDTYEQYF. The CDR3 region has the DNA TGTGCCAGCAGCATATCGACAGATACCTACGAGCAGTACTTC.

V is TRBV7-2 and J is TRBJ1-2; D not resolved. Trimming removed 1 base at V and 5 bases at J, with 8 bases between. There are 13 residues in the CDR3. The germline V gene encodes CDR1 SGHTA and CDR2 FQGNSA. The CDR3: CASSLDPLYGYTF. CDR3 nucleotides: TGTGCCAGCAGCTTAGATCCGTTATATGGCTACACCTTC.

V is TRBV9 and J is TRBJ2-7; 8 nucleotides align to TRBD2. The CDR3 loop spans 19 amino acids. Germline V CDR1 and CDR2: SGDLS, YYNGEE. Trimming took 7 bases from V and 3 from J; bases not matched to a gene: 24. DNA for the CDR3: TGTGCCAGCCTAGTTTCCTACACTAGCGGCCAAGGGAGGAGCTACGAGCAGTACTTC. This encodes CASLVSYTSGQGRSYEQYF. The entire variable domain, with the rest obtained from reference TRBV9 and TRBJ2-7, is as follows: DSGVTQTPKHLITATGQRVTLRCSPRSGDLSVYWYQQSLDQGLQFLIQYYNGEERAKGNILERFSAQQFPDLHSELNLSSLELGDSALYFCASLVSYTSGQGRSYEQYFGPGTRLTVT.

The chain couples TRBV28 to TRBJ2-3; the match to TRBD2 covers 8 bases. The CDR3 extends over 17 amino acids. Germline CDR1 is MDHEN and CDR2 is SYDVKM. J lost 1 base, V lost 3 bases, and 9 bases had no gene match. CDR3 loop: CASSLGLTSAGTDTQYF. In DNA form, the CDR3 reads TGTGCCAGCAGTTTGGGTCTGACTAGCGCCGGCACAGATACGCAGTATTTT.

The chain uses TRBV4-1 and TRBJ1-5; 12 bases are shared with TRBD1. Unmatched junction bases numbered 7, after V lost 3 bases and J lost 1 base. The CDR3 contains 18 residues. Germline CDR1 reads MGHRA; CDR2 reads YSYEKL. CDR3: CASSHGDRGRLSNQPQHF. The CDR3 DNA reads TGCGCCAGCAGCCATGGGGACAGGGGGCGCCTGAGCAATCAGCCCCAGCATTTT.

The V and J genes are TRBV5-6 and TRBJ2-7; D perhaps matches TRBD2 (7 bases). Trimming stripped 5 bases from V and 2 bases from J, with 17 bases between. This CDR3 is 15 amino acids long. CDR1 is SGHDT, CDR2 YYEEEE, per germline. The CDR3 sequence: CASRGWGGAPYEQYF. DNA of the CDR3: TGTGCCAGCAGGGGATGGGGGGGGGCCCCCTACGAGCAGTACTTC.

With regard to this clone: Relative to the germline gene, one junction end is altered; a read error may explain this. The rearrangement links TRBV7-7 to TRBJ2-3, with 7 positions matching TRBD1. CDR1 is SSHAT, CDR2 FNYEAQ, per germline (reference sequence). The CDR3 length is 15 residues. CDR3 sequence (DNA): TGTGCTAGCAGCTTAGGGGGCCGAGTGACAGATACGCAGTATTTT. Translation gives CASSLGGRVTDTQYF.

J is TRBJ2-2 and V is TRBV18; 10 bases match TRBD1. This CDR3 region has 18 residues. Germline assignment: CDR1 KGHSH and CDR2 LQKENI. The junction had 5 bases not matched to a gene; V was cut back by 1 base and J by 0 bases. CDR3 bases: TGTGCCAGCTCACCACGTCTGGACAGGGGGGCGAACACCGGGGAGCTGTTTTTT. Translating it yields CASSPRLDRGANTGELFF.

The V gene is TRBV6-5, the J gene TRBJ2-7; a possible D gene is TRBD1 (5 bases). The CDR3 has 13 residues. V lost 7 bases to trimming and J lost 1 base, with 11 bases between them. Germline CDR1 reads MNHEY; CDR2 reads SVGAGI. The CDR3 is CASKEAGSYEQYF. Here the CDR3 DNA reads TGTGCCAGCAAAGAGGCAGGGTCCTACGAGCAGTACTTC.

As to this clone: One end of the junction does not line up with germline, which may come from a read error. This specimen includes other DNA sequences encoding the same CDR3. The genes are TRBV6-4 and TRBJ2-6; a possible D gene is TRBD2 (5 bases). The CDR3 has 16 amino acids. Germline V lookup: CDR1 MRHNA, CDR2 SNTAGT. The DNA for the CDR3 is TGCGCCAGCAGTGACGACGGAGGCTCTGGGGCCAACGTCCTGACTTTC. This translates into CASSDDGGSGANVLTF.

The chain is built from TRBV19 and TRBJ2-7; TRBD1 matches 8 bases. Germline CDR1 LNHDA, CDR2 SQIVND (reference sequence). There are 15 residues in the CDR3. The trim removed 4 bases at V and 2 bases at J, leaving 7 bases unmatched. The CDR3, as DNA: TGTGCCAGTAGTAACGCGGACAGGGCAACCTACGAGCAGTACTTC. This encodes CASSNADRATYEQYF. The full variable domain, completed using reference TRBV19 and TRBJ2-7, is DGGITQSPKYLFRKEGQNVTLSCEQNLNHDAMYWYRQDPGQGLRLIYYSQIVNDFQKGDIAEGYSVSREKKESFPLTVTSAQKNPTAFYLCASSNADRATYEQYFGPGTRLTVT.

The V and J genes are TRBV7-2 and TRBJ2-5, with 10 bases identical to TRBD2. V was clipped by 5 bases and J by 5 bases; unmatched bases: 5. Germline CDR1 and CDR2: SGHTA and FQGNSA. The length of the CDR3 is 14 residues. The CDR3 bases are TGTGCCAGCAGCCTCGGGACTAGCGTTGAGACCCAGTACTTC. Translated: CASSLGTSVETQYF.

The gene calls are TRBV19 and TRBJ1-1; 8 nucleotides match TRBD1. Unmatched junction bases numbered 8, after V lost 5 bases and J lost 0 bases. This CDR3 has 16 amino acids. Germline V gene lookup returns CDR1 LNHDA and CDR2 SQIVND (reference sequence). This CDR3 reads CASSVGTGAMNTEAFF. The CDR3, as DNA: TGTGCCAGTAGTGTTGGGACAGGAGCCATGAACACTGAAGCTTTCTTT.

The genes are TRBV6-6 and TRBJ1-1, with 7 positions matching TRBD1. Trimming removed 6 bases from V and 5 bases from J; junction bases left unmatched: 6. Germline assignment: CDR1 MNHNY and CDR2 SVGAGI (reference sequence). This CDR3 region has 13 residues. The CDR3 DNA is TGTGCCAGCAGCCGACAGGGTGATACTGAAGCTTTCTTT. This codes for CASSRQGDTEAFF.

The CDR3 loop reads CASRRRLAVGRDEQFF. The DNA for the CDR3 is TGTGCCAGCAGACGAAGACTAGCCGTGGGGCGCGATGAGCAGTTCTTC. The chain joins TRBV2 to TRBJ2-1; 7 bases map to TRBD2. This CDR3 has 16 residues. V lost 6 bases to trimming and J lost 8 bases; unmatched junction nucleotides: 16. Germline loops: CDR1 SNHLY, CDR2 FYNNEI.

V and J are TRBV7-2 and TRBJ1-6, with a possible D match to TRBD1 (6 bases). This CDR3 contains 13 residues. V was pared by 1 base and J by 14 bases, with 12 bases between. The germline CDR1 and CDR2 sequences are SGHTA and FQGNSA. In nucleotides, the CDR3 is TGTGCCAGCAGCTTAGTCGGGGGGGACACCCTCCACTTT. Protein sequence: CASSLVGGDTLHF. Full variable domain (missing parts from reference TRBV7-2 and TRBJ1-6): GAGVSQSPSNKVTEKGKDVELRCDPISGHTALYWYRQSLGQGLEFLIYFQGNSAPDKSGLPSDRFSAERTGGSVSTLTIQRTQQEDSAVYLCASSLVGGDTLHFGNGTRLTVT.

The V gene is TRBV13, the J gene TRBJ2-7; 7 bases line up with TRBD2. This CDR3 has 16 amino acids. Germline assignment: CDR1 PRHDT and CDR2 FYEKMQ (reference sequence). J lost 6 bases, V lost 5 bases, and 16 bases had no gene match. Here the CDR3 DNA reads TGTGCCAGCAGCCCCGTTTGGGGGGGGGACCTGGGCGAGCAGTACTTC. Amino acid sequence: CASSPVWGGDLGEQYF.